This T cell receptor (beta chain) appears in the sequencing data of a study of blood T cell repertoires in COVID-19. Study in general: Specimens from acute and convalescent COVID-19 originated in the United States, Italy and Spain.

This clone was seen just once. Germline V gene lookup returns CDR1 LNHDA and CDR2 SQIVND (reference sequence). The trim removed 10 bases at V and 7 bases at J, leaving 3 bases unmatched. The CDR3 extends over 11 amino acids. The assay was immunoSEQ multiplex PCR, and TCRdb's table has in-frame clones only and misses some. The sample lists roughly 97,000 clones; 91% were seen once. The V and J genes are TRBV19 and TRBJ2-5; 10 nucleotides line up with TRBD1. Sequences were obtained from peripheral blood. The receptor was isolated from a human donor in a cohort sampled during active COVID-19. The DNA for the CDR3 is TGTGCCACCCGGACAGGGGGGACCCAGTACTTC. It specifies CATRTGGTQYF. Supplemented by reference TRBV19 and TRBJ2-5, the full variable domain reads DGGITQSPKYLFRKEGQNVTLSCEQNLNHDAMYWYRQDPGQGLRLIYYSQIVNDFQKGDIAEGYSVSREKKESFPLTVTSAQKNPTAFYLCATRTGGTQYFGPGTRLLVL.